This T cell receptor beta chain stems from a study of beta chain features in type 1 diabetes. V was clipped by 4 bases and J by 4 bases, with 7 bases between them. This CDR3 has 12 amino acids. CDR1 and CDR2 from the germline V gene are SGDLS and YYNGEE. General study results and limits: VDJ junctions in type 1 diabetes patients carried more deletions and fewer insertions. In comparison with healthy donors, patients had naive, central memory and Treg TCRB repertoires that appeared more similar. People with Type 1 diabetes carried modestly yet significantly shorter TCRB CDR3s in all four CD4+ subsets.

Averaging approximately 120 mL, one heparinised blood draw came from each individual donor. Sorting based on CD45RO/CCR7/CD25/CD127/CD95/CD27 separated CD4+ naive, central memory, regulatory and stem cell-like memory cells. Sequenced material consisted of expressed TCRB transcripts (all of the isolated RNA was reverse transcribed). Here immunoSEQ multiplex PCR was the method, and the copy in TCRdb shows in-frame clones only, minus some. The sample contains some 350,000 clones, 8.5% to 10% of which appear only once. Note on this clone: Its specificity is not known.

The J gene is TRBJ2-3, the V gene TRBV9; D unclear. The source material was central memory CD4+ T cells from blood. The sequence derives from a man aged 25 to 45 with type 1 diabetes. This CDR3 is CASSISADTQYF. DNA for the CDR3: TGTGCCAGCAGCATAAGTGCAGATACGCAGTATTTT.